This entry describes one T cell receptor beta chain. The antigen remains unidentified. Using immunoSEQ multiplex PCR, the repertoire was profiled, and TCRdb retains in-frame clones only, with some absent. This repertoire shows about 54,000 clones, around 84% found once; its top ten account for under 5%. This sample was taken from a study of a mutant IDH1 vaccine in newly diagnosed glioma. At the level of the study: Every participant had undergone radiotherapy, temozolomide, or both before, and most underwent both. Findings and caveats of the study: The study observed vaccine-induced immune responses in 93.3% of patients.

Time point denoted: week 35, safety follow-up. In every dose of vaccine, 300 ug of mutant IDH1 20-mer peptide was given alongside topical imiquimod. Between the trimmed V and J ends, which lost 2 bases and 4 bases, there was a span of 21 bases. There are 17 residues in the CDR3. The germline gives CDR1 LNHDA, CDR2 SQIVND (reference sequence). This material consisted of PBMCs, taken from a glioma patient whose treatment included an IDH1 peptide vaccine. The sequence derives from a woman aged 18-29 years with glioma. The V and J genes are TRBV19 and TRBJ2-7; perhaps TRBD2 as D (5 bases). The CDR3 nucleotides are TGTGCCAGTAGTATATCAACTCGATCTGGCGGGCGGTACGAGCAGTACTTC. Residues: CASSISTRSGGRYEQYF.